The 22 T cell receptor beta chains in this list originate from one sample, sequenced in a study of cytomegalovirus exposure and HLA in healthy donors. The data were produced by immunoSEQ multiplex PCR, yet TCRdb's version contains in-frame clones alone and is incomplete. Of about 190,000 clones listed, about four fifths are singletons. Sequencing used PBMCs. The receptors here all came from a young man in good health and CMV-seropositive.

The V call is TRBV13, the J call TRBJ2-1; weak D call: TRBD1 (5 bases). The germline V and J ends were trimmed by 5 bases and 0 bases, with 14 bases remaining between them. The CDR3 covers 16 residues. The germline gives CDR1 PRHDT, CDR2 FYEKMQ (reference sequence). CDR3 amino acids: CASSLPTEYSYNEQFF. CDR3 DNA sequence: TGTGCCAGCAGCCTCCCGACAGAGTACTCCTACAATGAGCAGTTCTTC. Drawing the rest from reference TRBV13 and TRBJ2-1, the complete variable domain is AAGVIQSPRHLIKEKRETATLKCYPIPRHDTVYWYQQGPGQDPQFLISFYEKMQSDKGSIPDRFSAQQFSDYHSELNMSSLELGDSALYFCASSLPTEYSYNEQFFGPGTRLTVL.

The chain recombines TRBV27 with TRBJ2-3; 13 nucleotides agree with TRBD2. V was clipped by 4 bases and J by 6 bases; unmatched bases: 4. This CDR3 contains 15 residues. CDR1 is MNHEY, CDR2 SMNVEV, per germline (reference sequence). CDR3 bases: TGTGCCAGCAGTTCCTTGACTAGCGGGAGGGATACGCAGTATTTT. As protein: CASSSLTSGRDTQYF.

This clone is a singleton in its sample. This CDR3 reads CASSSSGQGAGEQYF. CDR3 DNA sequence: TGTGCCAGCAGCTCATCGGGACAGGGGGCAGGCGAGCAGTACTTC. The V call is TRBV27, the J call TRBJ2-7; 12 bases are shared with TRBD1. CDR1 is MNHEY, CDR2 SMNVEV, per germline (reference sequence). V lost 6 bases, J lost 6 bases, and 9 bases stayed unmatched. This CDR3 has 15 residues.

The genes are TRBV12-5 and TRBJ2-3; D call uncertain. The CDR3 sequence is 17 residues long. The germline V gene encodes CDR1 LGHNT and CDR2 FRNRAP. V lost 0 bases and J 4 bases, leaving 17 bases between the germline ends. The CDR3 coding sequence is TGTGCTAGTGGTTTGGTCCCCTCCGGGTTCCTTCCAGATACGCAGTATTTT. This codes for CASGLVPSGFLPDTQYF. Together with reference TRBV12-5 and TRBJ2-3, the CDR3 gives the full variable domain: DARVTQTPRHKVTEMGQEVTMRCQPILGHNTVFWYRQTMMQGLELLAYFRNRAPLDDSGMPKDRFSAEMPDATLATLKIQPSEPRDSAVYFCASGLVPSGFLPDTQYFGPGTRLTVL.

The chain combines TRBV27 with TRBJ1-4; 7 nucleotides line up with TRBD1. After removal of 5 bases from V and 5 bases from J, the junction contained 20 bases not matched to a gene. The germline CDR1 and CDR2 sequences are MNHEY and SMNVEV (reference sequence). CDR3 length: 19 amino acids. The CDR3 spells CASSITPQKPGQRNEKLFF. The CDR3 DNA is TGTGCCAGCAGTATTACACCTCAAAAACCGGGACAGAGGAATGAAAAACTGTTTTTT.

The V and J genes are TRBV4-1 and TRBJ2-7, with 7 positions matching TRBD1. Germline loops: CDR1 MGHRA, CDR2 YSYEKL. V was pared by 4 bases and J by 2 bases, with 5 bases of the junction left unmatched. This CDR3 has 14 amino acids. The CDR3 is CASSPRQGPYEQYF. CDR3 nucleotides: TGCGCCAGCAGCCCTAGACAGGGACCCTACGAGCAGTACTTC.

The V and J genes are TRBV29-1 and TRBJ1-2; D remains unclear. Germline values: CDR1 SQVTM, CDR2 ANQGSEA. V was trimmed by 4 bases and J by 6 bases, leaving 9 bases between them. The CDR3 is 11 residues long. This CDR3 reads CSVVVFDGYTF. CDR3 bases: TGCAGCGTTGTTGTTTTCGATGGCTACACCTTC.

This sequence joins TRBV9 and TRBJ1-2; possible D gene TRBD1, 5 bases. Trimming stripped 1 base from V and 7 bases from J, with 17 bases between. Germline V gene sequence: CDR1 SGDLS, CDR2 YYNGEE. CDR3 size: 15 residues. CDR3 sequence (DNA): TGTGCCAGCAGCGTACGCCCCGACAGAGTATTTGGCTACACCTTC. Translation gives CASSVRPDRVFGYTF.

The chain combines TRBV7-3 with TRBJ2-6; 7 bases align to TRBD2. From germline, CDR1 is SGHTA and CDR2 FQGTGA. CDR3 length: 17 amino acids. Trimming removed 2 bases from V and 4 bases from J; junction bases left unmatched: 8. The chain's CDR3 is CASSLLPGGSGANVLTF. As DNA, the CDR3 is TGTGCCAGCAGCTTATTACCGGGAGGATCAGGGGCCAACGTCCTGACTTTC. Together with reference TRBV7-3 and TRBJ2-6, the CDR3 gives the full variable domain: GAGVSQTPSNKVTEKGKYVELRCDPISGHTALYWYRQSLGQGPEFLIYFQGTGAADDSGLPNDRFFAVRPEGSVSTLKIQRTERGDSAVYLCASSLLPGGSGANVLTFGAGSRLTVL.

The rearrangement joins TRBV4-3 to TRBJ2-3; D might be TRBD1 (5 bases). Germline CDR1 LGHNA, CDR2 YSLEER. The V end lost 3 bases, the J end lost 2 bases, and 12 bases lay between the germline ends. CDR3 length: 15 residues. As DNA, the CDR3 is TGCGCCAGCAGCCACCCACAGGACAACACAGATACGCAGTATTTT. As protein: CASSHPQDNTDTQYF.

This CDR3 reads CASSSPPHAGHRGHQPQHF. The CDR3 coding sequence is TGTGCCAGCAGTTCACCTCCCCACGCCGGGCACAGGGGGCATCAGCCCCAGCATTTT. V gene TRBV28 combines with J gene TRBJ1-5; TRBD1 agrees at 9 bases. The trim removed 4 bases at V and 5 bases at J, leaving 18 bases unmatched. CDR1 is MDHEN, CDR2 SYDVKM, per germline. The CDR3 length is 19 residues.

This clone was seen only once. This chain joins TRBV6-6 and TRBJ2-5; 8 nucleotides agree with TRBD2. V trimming: 5 bases; J trimming: 4 bases; junction bases outside the gene matches: 9. Germline V CDR1 and CDR2: MNHNY, SVGAGI (reference sequence). CDR3 size: 15 residues. For the CDR3, the DNA is TGTGCCAGCAGTCCCTTAGCGGGGAGGGGAGAGACCCAGTACTTC. This translates into CASSPLAGRGETQYF.

V is TRBV10-1 and J is TRBJ1-4; 8 nucleotides match TRBD1. This CDR3 contains 14 residues. The ends lost 4 bases at V and 7 bases at J; junction bases unmatched: 5. Germline loops: CDR1 WNHNN, CDR2 SYGVQD (reference sequence). CDR3: CASSVRTGTEKLFF. The CDR3 DNA reads as TGCGCCAGCAGTGTGCGGACAGGGACTGAAAAACTGTTTTTT.

This chain connects TRBV27 to TRBJ2-1; 8 bases agree with TRBD1. Germline V gene sequence: CDR1 MNHEY, CDR2 SMNVEV (reference sequence). V shed 8 bases and J 6 bases; nucleotides not matched to a gene: 9. The CDR3 loop spans 14 amino acids. Written as DNA, the CDR3 is TGTGCCAGCGGCAACAGGGGGTTGAGCAATGAGCAGTTCTTC. It translates to CASGNRGLSNEQFF.

Here the CDR3 reads CAWTPGFNQPQHF. DNA for the CDR3: TGTGCCTGGACCCCAGGGTTCAATCAGCCCCAGCATTTT. This sequence joins TRBV30 and TRBJ1-5; a possible D gene is TRBD1 (5 bases). With 4 bases removed from V and 3 bases from J, the gap between germline ends came to 10 bases. The CDR3 contains 13 residues. Germline CDR1 GTSNPN, CDR2 SVGIG (reference sequence).

The CDR3 spells CASSSLAGGRGEQYF. The CDR3 DNA follows: TGTGCCAGCAGTTCCCTTGCGGGAGGAAGGGGCGAGCAGTACTTC. The chain uses TRBV6-6 and TRBJ2-7; 8 bases match TRBD2. Losses at the gene ends were 4 bases for V and 6 bases for J; bases not matched to a gene: 11. There are 15 residues in the CDR3. Germline V gene lookup returns CDR1 MNHNY and CDR2 SVGAGI (reference sequence).

The chain joins TRBV19 to TRBJ1-4; weak D call: TRBD1 (6 bases). Germline V lookup: CDR1 LNHDA, CDR2 SQIVND (reference sequence). The CDR3 is 15 amino acids. V gave up 8 bases and J gave up 0 bases, with 13 bases separating them. CDR3 in amino acids: CASLPNRATNEKLFF. In DNA, the CDR3 is TGTGCCAGTTTACCCAACAGGGCAACTAATGAAAAACTGTTTTTT.

V is TRBV28 and J is TRBJ1-1, with a tentative D call TRBD1 (5 bases). The CDR3 loop spans 12 amino acids. Germline assignment: CDR1 MDHEN and CDR2 SYDVKM. The germline V and J ends were trimmed by 11 bases and 2 bases, with 12 bases remaining between them. The CDR3 region has the DNA TGTGCCGGGCTAGGGGTTAACACTGAAGCTTTCTTT. It codes for CAGLGVNTEAFF.

The V and J genes are TRBV5-6 and TRBJ2-7; D is uncertain. V dropped 0 bases and J dropped 1 base, with 5 bases sitting between them. CDR3 size: 13 residues. Germline CDR1 reads SGHDT; CDR2 reads YYEEEE. Here the CDR3 reads CASSLAVSYEQYF. CDR3 bases: TGTGCCAGCAGCTTGGCAGTTTCCTACGAGCAGTACTTC.

In DNA, the CDR3 is TGTGCCAGCAGCCAGGGGACTAGCGGGAGGGGCGATGAGCAGTTCTTC. Residues: CASSQGTSGRGDEQFF. The rearrangement links TRBV11-2 to TRBJ2-1; 16 bases align to TRBD2. CDR1 SGHAT and CDR2 FQNNGV come from the germline V gene. The CDR3 length is 16 residues. Germline trimming cut 5 bases from V and 8 bases from J; bases unmatched to any gene: 6.

The V gene is TRBV4-3, the J gene TRBJ2-7, with 9 bases aligning to TRBD2. The V gene's germline CDR1 is LGHNA and CDR2 YSLEER. J was trimmed by 1 base and V by 0 bases; bases with no gene match: 1. CDR3 length equals 15 residues. The CDR3 spells CASSQELAGSYEQYF. The CDR3 nucleotides are TGCGCCAGCAGCCAAGAGCTAGCGGGATCCTACGAGCAGTACTTC.

To note about this clone: The junction departs from the called germline gene at one end, perhaps through a read error. This sequence joins TRBV13 and TRBJ2-5, with D uncertain. The CDR3 is 11 amino acids. Germline CDR1 reads PRHDT; CDR2 reads FYEKMQ (reference sequence). The CDR3 loop reads CASSFKEAQYF. CDR3 bases: TGTGCCAGCAGCTTTAAAGAGGCCCAGTACTTC.